The 8 T cell receptor beta chains reported below all come from one sample, sequenced in a study of T cells after somatic rescue of genetic block. This table comes from immunoSEQ multiplex PCR, and its TCRdb copy is limited to in-frame clones, with some not included. This sample carries roughly 71,000 clones, more than 75% of them seen once, and the ten largest clones take roughly 2.9%. The source material was peripheral blood mononuclear cells (PBMCs). These receptors all stem from a man aged 25-45 years.

The chain combines TRBV5-6 with TRBJ2-2; 7 bases fit TRBD2. Unmatched junction bases numbered 9, after V lost 7 bases and J lost 0 bases. Germline CDR1 reads SGHDT; CDR2 reads YYEEEE. The CDR3 runs to 16 residues. The CDR3 DNA follows: TGTGCCAGCGGGCTTGGGGCGGGAGCGAACACCGGGGAGCTGTTTTTT. This translates into CASGLGAGANTGELFF.

This clone was recorded once. The chain has TRBV27 and TRBJ1-5, with a weak D call TRBD1 (5 bases). The V end was cut by 6 bases, the J end by 7 bases, with 19 bases between. CDR1 is MNHEY, CDR2 SMNVEV, per germline (reference sequence). The CDR3 is 15 residues long. This CDR3 is CASSPLSGSSQPQHF. The CDR3 nucleotides read TGTGCCAGCAGCCCTCTTTCAGGGTCAAGCCAGCCCCAGCATTTT.

This chain connects TRBV19 to TRBJ1-3; no definite D call. V lost 5 bases to trimming and J lost 4 bases, with 12 bases between them. Germline V gives CDR1 LNHDA, CDR2 SQIVND (reference sequence). CDR3 length: 14 residues. The CDR3 loop reads CASSSQIGGNTIYF. The CDR3 nucleotides read TGTGCCAGTAGTTCGCAAATCGGAGGAAACACCATATATTTT.

The chain joins TRBV5-1 to TRBJ1-1; D might be TRBD1 (5 bases). This CDR3 is built from 13 residues. Trimming pared 0 bases from V and 8 bases from J, leaving 11 bases between. Germline assignment: CDR1 SGHRS and CDR2 YFSETQ. CDR3 in DNA: TGCGCCAGCAGCTTGGTGCCGGGGCACGAAGCTTTCTTT. It is translated as CASSLVPGHEAFF.

In DNA form, the CDR3 reads TGTGCCAGCAGCTTGAGAGCTCAAAATACAGATACGCAGTATTTT. Encoded protein: CASSLRAQNTDTQYF. V gene TRBV5-4 combines with J gene TRBJ2-3; D unresolved. Per germline, CDR1 SGHNT and CDR2 YYREEE (reference sequence). The CDR3 is 15 amino acids. Between the trimmed V and J ends, which lost 1 base and 3 bases, there was a span of 12 bases.

The V gene is TRBV5-4, the J gene TRBJ1-6; 11 bases fit TRBD1. The CDR3 has 15 amino acids. Trimming took 3 bases from V and 10 from J; bases not matched to a gene: 6. Germline V gene lookup returns CDR1 SGHNT and CDR2 YYREEE (reference sequence). In DNA, the CDR3 is TGTGCCAGCAGCTGGGGGGACAGGGGGACCTCACCCCTCCACTTT. The encoded protein is CASSWGDRGTSPLHF. The full variable domain, completed using reference TRBV5-4 and TRBJ1-6, is ETGVTQSPTHLIKTRGQQVTLRCSSQSGHNTVSWYQQALGQGPQFIFQYYREEENGRGNFPPRFSGLQFPNYSSELNVNALELDDSALYLCASSWGDRGTSPLHFGNGTRLTVT.

The V call is TRBV6-1, the J call TRBJ2-5, with TRBD1 as a possible D gene (6 bases). V lost 7 bases and J lost 5, with 17 bases in between. There are 14 residues in the CDR3. The germline CDR1 and CDR2 sequences are MNHNS and SASEGT. The CDR3 here is CASKPGHGFETQYF. The CDR3, as DNA: TGTGCCAGCAAACCGGGACATGGTTTTGAGACCCAGTACTTC.

The chain carries TRBV7-9 and TRBJ2-7, with D tentatively TRBD1 (5 bases). The germline V gene has CDR1 SEHNR and CDR2 FQNEAQ (reference sequence). V lost 5 bases and J 8 bases, leaving 19 bases between the germline ends. This CDR3 contains 14 residues. CDR3 DNA: TGTGCCAGCAGCCCACAGACAACCAACAGGAAGCAGTACTTC. Translating gives CASSPQTTNRKQYF.